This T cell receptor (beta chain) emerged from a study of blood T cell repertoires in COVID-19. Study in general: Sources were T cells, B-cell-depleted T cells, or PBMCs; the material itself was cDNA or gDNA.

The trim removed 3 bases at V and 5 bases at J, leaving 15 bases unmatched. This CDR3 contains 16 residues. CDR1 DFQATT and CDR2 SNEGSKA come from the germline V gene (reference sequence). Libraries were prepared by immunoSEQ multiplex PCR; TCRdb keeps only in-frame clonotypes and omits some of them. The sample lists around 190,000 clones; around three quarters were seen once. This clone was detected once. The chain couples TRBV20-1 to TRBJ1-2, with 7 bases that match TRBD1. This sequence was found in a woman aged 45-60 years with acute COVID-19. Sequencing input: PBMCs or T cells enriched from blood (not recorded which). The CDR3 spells CSASRGRGSRSYGYTF. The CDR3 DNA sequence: TGCAGTGCTAGTAGGGGGCGCGGTTCCCGCTCTTATGGCTACACCTTC.